One sample yielded the 14 T cell receptor beta chains listed below, sequenced in a study of T cell repertoires in cytomegalovirus infection (dated by TCRdb to between 2019 and 2020). For sequencing, an Illumina HiSeq 1500 was employed. The public sequencing data were trimmed at Q25 with fastp and processed into clonotypes with MiXCR by TCRdb, which kept only in-frame beta chains. When rows share a CDR3 protein, they turn into one entry using the most common DNA and genes. The sample table contains 270,000 or so distinct CDR3 sequences; only one count was recorded for over 15% of them. The ten largest clones represent around half of the sample. The sample taken for sequencing was CD8+ T cells from PBMCs. All receptors come from a human donor in good health (CMV status not recorded). Some clones in this sample may be carry-over from other donors' samples.

The chain recombines TRBV9 with TRBJ2-5, with 7 bases lining up with TRBD1. This CDR3 is built from 14 residues. The V gene's germline CDR1 is SGDLS and CDR2 YYNGEE. Trimming at V came to 3 bases and at J to 1 base, leaving 3 bases not matched to a gene. CDR3 amino acids: CASSGGTAQETQYF. In nucleotides, the CDR3 is TGTGCCAGCAGCGGGGGGACAGCCCAAGAGACCCAGTACTTC.

In its sample, this clonotype was seen many times. This chain links TRBV7-9 with TRBJ2-5, with TRBD2 matching over 7 bases. The junction had 10 bases not matched to a gene; V was cut back by 2 bases and J by 1 base. This CDR3 has 17 amino acids. CDR1 is SEHNR and CDR2 is FQNEAQ in the germline V gene (reference sequence). The CDR3 coding sequence is TGTGCCAGCAGCTTAACGGTGGCGGGGAGGGGCCAAGAGACCCAGTACTTC. It codes for CASSLTVAGRGQETQYF. The full variable domain, its missing parts supplied by reference TRBV7-9 and TRBJ2-5, is DTGVSQNPRHKITKRGQNVTFRCDPISEHNRLYWYRQTLGQGPEFLTYFQNEAQLEKSRLLSDRFSAERPKGSFSTLEIQRTEQGDSAMYLCASSLTVAGRGQETQYFGPGTRLLVL.

This clonotype was recorded many times. The chain combines TRBV7-2 with TRBJ1-2; a weak D match, TRBD1 (5 bases). Germline V gives CDR1 SGHTA, CDR2 FQGNSA. V was cut by 1 base and J by 0 bases, with 9 bases left in between. The CDR3 length is 15 residues. The CDR3 is CASSLEGISNYGYTF. CDR3 coding DNA: TGTGCCAGCAGCTTAGAGGGGATCTCTAACTATGGCTACACCTTC.

Many counts were recorded for this clonotype. The chain carries TRBV7-2 and TRBJ2-5, with 7 bases identical to TRBD1. Germline CDR1 reads SGHTA; CDR2 reads FQGNSA. The CDR3 spans 15 residues. V shed 2 bases and J 2 bases; nucleotides not matched to a gene: 5. Written as DNA, the CDR3 is TGTGCCAGCAGCTTACTTCCCAGGGGGCAAGAGACCCAGTACTTC. This codes for CASSLLPRGQETQYF.

The chain combines TRBV12-3 or TRBV12-4 with TRBJ2-4, with TRBD1 matching 8 bases. There are 14 residues in the CDR3. V lost 1 base and J lost 13; bases outside the gene matches: 9. The CDR3 bases are TGTGCCAGCAGTTTAGGAGGACAGGGTCCAGTCCAGTACTTC. Its protein product is CASSLGGQGPVQYF.

This clonotype was seen many times. The chain combines TRBV7-6 with TRBJ2-3, with unresolved D. Trimming pared 1 base from V and 2 bases from J, leaving 13 bases between. Per germline, CDR1 SGHVS and CDR2 FNYEAQ. The CDR3 is 16 residues long. The chain's CDR3 is CASSLGFSGNTDTQYF. CDR3 sequence (DNA): TGTGCCAGCAGCTTAGGTTTCAGTGGGAACACAGATACGCAGTATTTT.

CDR3 sequence (DNA): TGTGCCAGCAGTGCGACTAGCGGGGTTGCCGAGACCCAGTACTTC. It specifies CASSATSGVAETQYF. The chain links TRBV2 to TRBJ2-5; 11 nucleotides line up with TRBD2. Germline lookup yields CDR1 SNHLY and CDR2 FYNNEI. V lost 4 bases, J lost 5 bases, and 6 bases stayed unmatched. CDR3 length: 15 amino acids.

This clonotype was picked up many times. The V gene is TRBV7-2, the J gene TRBJ1-5; no definite D call. Germline V gene sequence: CDR1 SGHTA, CDR2 FQGNSA. The length of the CDR3 is 15 residues. Trimming stripped 1 base from V and 0 bases from J, with 7 bases between. The CDR3 spells CASSLGSRSNQPQHF. CDR3 DNA sequence: TGTGCCAGCAGCTTAGGAAGTCGTAGCAATCAGCCCCAGCATTTT.

The chain's CDR3 is CASSFGQSRYGYTF. DNA of the CDR3: TGTGCCAGCAGCTTTGGACAGAGCCGGTATGGCTACACCTTC. V usage is TRBV5-5 and J usage is TRBJ1-2; tentative D call: TRBD1 (6 bases). The CDR3 length is 14 residues. Germline V gene lookup returns CDR1 SGHKS and CDR2 YYEKEE (reference sequence). Trimming removed 2 bases at V and 5 bases at J, with 13 bases between.

This chain links TRBV14 with TRBJ2-7; D uncertain. CDR1 is SGHDN and CDR2 is FVKESK in the germline V gene. The CDR3 is 15 amino acids. Trimming cost V 0 bases and J 5 bases, with 14 bases left between them. The CDR3 is CASSQDWTAVNEQYF. In DNA form, the CDR3 reads TGTGCCAGCAGCCAAGACTGGACGGCTGTTAACGAGCAGTACTTC.

In its sample, this clonotype was seen many times. The V gene is TRBV7-2, the J gene TRBJ2-5; D gene uncertain. V lost 5 bases and J lost 1, with 8 bases in between. This CDR3 is 13 amino acids long. Germline V gene sequence: CDR1 SGHTA, CDR2 FQGNSA. The CDR3 is CASSRIAQETQYF. Written as DNA, the CDR3 is TGTGCCAGCAGCCGAATAGCCCAAGAGACCCAGTACTTC. Based on the CDR3 plus reference TRBV7-2 and TRBJ2-5, the full variable domain is GAGVSQSPSNKVTEKGKDVELRCDPISGHTALYWYRQSLGQGLEFLIYFQGNSAPDKSGLPSDRFSAERTGGSVSTLTIQRTQQEDSAVYLCASSRIAQETQYFGPGTRLLVL.

The chain links TRBV28 to TRBJ2-1; 9 bases agree with TRBD1. J was trimmed by 5 bases and V by 6 bases; bases with no gene match: 11. Germline CDR1 and CDR2: MDHEN and SYDVKM. The CDR3 consists of 16 residues. In DNA, the CDR3 is TGTGCCAGCAGCCATCGGGACAGGGTGTTGCACAATGAGCAGTTCTTC. Translated: CASSHRDRVLHNEQFF.

This clonotype has more than one count but fewer than ten. V and J are TRBV4-1 and TRBJ2-1; a weak D match, TRBD2 (8 bases). CDR3 size: 17 residues. Between the trimmed V and J ends, which lost 4 bases and 2 bases, there was a span of 18 bases. CDR1 and CDR2 (germline): MGHRA, YSYEKL. The CDR3 DNA reads TGCGCCAGCAGCCCGAGGGGGCGGGAGGCCCCCTACAATGAGCAGTTCTTC. It specifies CASSPRGREAPYNEQFF.

The chain uses TRBV25-1 and TRBJ2-1, with D maybe TRBD2 (5 bases). V was pared by 4 bases and J by 8 bases, with 21 bases between. The CDR3 is made up of 16 amino acids. CDR1 MGHDK and CDR2 SYGVNS come from the germline V gene. The CDR3 protein is CASSGQEVTPRDEQFF. The DNA of the CDR3 is TGTGCCAGCAGTGGTCAGGAGGTTACTCCGCGGGATGAGCAGTTCTTC.